The TCR beta chain described here comes from a study of T cell clones after liver transplantation. Study overall: TCRbeta sequencing after a pre-transplant mixed lymphocyte reaction identified graft-donor-reactive clones, later tracked in post-transplant blood.

Sequencing was performed with immunoSEQ multiplex PCR; in TCRdb, only in-frame clones are kept and a portion is missing. The table lists about 75,000 clones, 90% of them singletons. Comment on this clone: Its antigen remains unidentified.

This CDR3 region has 14 residues. Germline values: CDR1 LGHNT, CDR2 FRNRAP. With 4 bases clipped from V and 4 bases from J, the junction kept 2 bases outside the gene matches. Thawed unstimulated PBMCs were FACS-sorted by CD3, CD4 and CD8 into two populations. Study outcomes and limitations: Migration into the graft, not deletion, may explain lost graft donor-reactive T cells.

The material sequenced was CD4+ T cells from blood, taken before liver transplant. The V gene is TRBV12-5, the J gene TRBJ2-1; 9 bases are a match to TRBD1. This TCR came from a human donor who received a liver transplant. The CDR3 reads CASGSGQGYNEQFF. The CDR3 region has the DNA TGTGCTAGTGGTTCGGGACAGGGATACAATGAGCAGTTCTTC. The full variable domain, with the rest looked up from reference TRBV12-5 and TRBJ2-1, is DARVTQTPRHKVTEMGQEVTMRCQPILGHNTVFWYRQTMMQGLELLAYFRNRAPLDDSGMPKDRFSAEMPDATLATLKIQPSEPRDSAVYFCASGSGQGYNEQFFGPGTRLTVL.